This TCR beta chain was identified during a study of T cells after yellow fever vaccination. Study-wide points: Shared CD4/CD8 clonotypes were a small share, likely from convergent recombination. Peak timing came faster in the weaker secondary response, day 5 versus 15.

In this sample, this clonotype turned up a few times. What it recognizes is unknown. This CDR3 is 13 amino acids long. V gave up 7 bases and J gave up 0 bases, with 9 bases separating them. The V gene's germline CDR1 is MNHNY and CDR2 SVGAGI (reference sequence). One entry per CDR3 protein results from TCRdb running MiXCR on the 5' RACE reads. This table holds around 310,000 distinct CDR3 sequences, approximately 4% found once. The material was PBMCs, obtained 15 days after the yellow fever booster vaccination. The sequence came from a man aged 18 to 29 who received the YFV17D yellow fever vaccine. This chain joins TRBV6-6 and TRBJ2-5; no clear D gene. The DNA of the CDR3 is TGTGCCAGCAACCCGTGGTACCAAGAGACCCAGTACTTC. Translation: CASNPWYQETQYF.